This TCR beta chain comes out of a study of blood T cell repertoires in COVID-19. Sequenced by immunoSEQ multiplex PCR; TCRdb stores in-frame clones only, minus some. Among about 180,000 clones, approximately 89% were seen once, and the ten largest hold approximately 2.1%. V lost 3 bases, J lost 4 bases, and 13 bases lay in between. The CDR3 has 14 amino acids. Germline lookup yields CDR1 SGDLS and CDR2 YYNGEE. The clonotype comes from a woman between 40 and 50 years old with acute COVID-19. The chain joins TRBV9 to TRBJ2-5; a weak D match, TRBD1 (5 bases). The sequenced material came from PBMCs or T cells enriched from blood (not recorded which). The CDR3 sequence is CASSGLGVAETQYF. Here the CDR3 DNA reads TGTGCCAGCAGCGGCCTAGGGGTCGCAGAGACCCAGTACTTC.